The clone carrying this T cell receptor (beta chain) was counted only a few times. The target antigen is unknown. The data were taken from a study of graft-versus-host responses after intestinal transplantation. Findings of the study overall: Some GvH clones appeared in ileal mucosa or blood before recipient bone marrow.

Profiled with immunoSEQ multiplex PCR; TCRdb holds only in-frame clones, not every one. This sample yields about 110,000 clones, of which 90% to 95% are seen a single time; roughly 0.23% belongs to the top ten. The sample consisted of unstimulated CD4+ T cells sorted from spleen or lymph node cells, taken before transplant. The TCR was taken from a human donor who was the organ donor for an intestinal transplant.

The CDR3 reads CASSQDRNSPLHF. The CDR3 DNA reads TGTGCCAGCAGCCAAGATAGGAATTCACCCCTCCACTTT. The chain employs TRBV14 and TRBJ1-6; unclear D gene. CDR1 is SGHDN and CDR2 is FVKESK in the germline V gene. This CDR3 spans 13 amino acids. V was pared by 0 bases and J by 7 bases, with 4 bases between.